Each of the 4 T cell receptor beta chains below was sequenced from the same sample in a study of blood T cell repertoires in COVID-19. Here immunoSEQ multiplex PCR was the method, and the copy in TCRdb shows in-frame clones only, minus some. The table has around 160,000 clones, approximately 80% seen once. Sequencing was done on a sample of PBMCs or T cells enriched from blood (not recorded which). The receptors were sampled from a man aged 50 to 60 who had recovered from COVID-19.

In its sample, this clone was seen a few times. This chain uses TRBV14 with TRBJ2-1, with 7 bases that match TRBD2. Per germline, CDR1 SGHDN and CDR2 FVKESK. The junction had 10 bases not matched to a gene; V was cut back by 1 base and J by 16 bases. The CDR3 runs to 13 residues. In DNA, the CDR3 is TGTGCCAGCAGCCAAGGTTTCGCGGGAGAGGGTTTCTTC. Its protein product is CASSQGFAGEGFF.

The chain links TRBV3-1 (or the pseudogene TRBV3-2) to TRBJ1-2; D is possibly TRBD1 (5 bases). Trimming cost V 1 base and J 7 bases, with 7 bases left between them. The CDR3 extends over 12 amino acids. The germline V gene encodes CDR1 LGHDT and CDR2 YNNKEL (reference sequence). Written as DNA, the CDR3 is TGTGCCAGCAGCCAAGGGCAGGGTGGCTACACCTTC. It specifies CASSQGQGGYTF.

The V and J genes are TRBV30 and TRBJ2-5, with a possible D match to TRBD2 (5 bases). CDR1 GTSNPN and CDR2 SVGIG come from the germline V gene (reference sequence). CDR3 size: 16 residues. Trimming pared 2 bases from V and 7 bases from J, leaving 23 bases between. CDR3: CAWSILLTDGIGTQYF. CDR3 bases: TGTGCCTGGAGTATATTGTTGACGGACGGGATCGGGACCCAGTACTTC.

This chain links TRBV4-1 with TRBJ1-5; the match to TRBD1 covers 9 bases. The CDR3 contains 16 residues. V was clipped by 2 bases and J by 4 bases; unmatched bases: 6. CDR1 and CDR2 from the germline V gene are MGHRA and YSYEKL. CDR3 sequence (DNA): TGCGCCAGCAGCCAACCGGGACAGGGTGTTAATCAGCCCCAGCATTTT. Translated: CASSQPGQGVNQPQHF.